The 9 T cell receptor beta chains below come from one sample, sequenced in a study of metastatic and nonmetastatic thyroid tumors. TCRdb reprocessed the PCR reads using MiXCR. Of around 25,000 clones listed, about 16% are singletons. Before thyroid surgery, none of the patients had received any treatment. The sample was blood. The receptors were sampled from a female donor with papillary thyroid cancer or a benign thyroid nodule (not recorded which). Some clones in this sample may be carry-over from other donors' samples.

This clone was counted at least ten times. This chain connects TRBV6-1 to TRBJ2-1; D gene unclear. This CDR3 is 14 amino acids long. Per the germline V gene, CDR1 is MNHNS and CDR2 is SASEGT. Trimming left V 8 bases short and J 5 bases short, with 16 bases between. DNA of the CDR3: TGTGCCAGCGCCCTTAGTATGGCCAACAATGAGCAGTTCTTC. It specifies CASALSMANNEQFF.

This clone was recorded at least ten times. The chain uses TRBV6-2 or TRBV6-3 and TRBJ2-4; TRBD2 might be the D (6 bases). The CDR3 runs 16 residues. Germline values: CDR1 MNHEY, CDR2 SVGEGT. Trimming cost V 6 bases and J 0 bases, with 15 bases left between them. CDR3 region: CASRPDYSVAKNIQYF. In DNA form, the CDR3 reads TGTGCCAGCAGACCGGACTACTCCGTAGCCAAAAACATTCAGTACTTC.

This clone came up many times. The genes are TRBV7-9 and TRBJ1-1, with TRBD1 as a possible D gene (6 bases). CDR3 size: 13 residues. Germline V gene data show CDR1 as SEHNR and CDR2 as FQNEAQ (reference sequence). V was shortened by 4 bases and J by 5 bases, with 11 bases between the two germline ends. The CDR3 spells CASSSSRGTEAFF. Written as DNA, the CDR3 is TGTGCCAGCAGCTCAAGCAGGGGAACTGAAGCTTTCTTT.

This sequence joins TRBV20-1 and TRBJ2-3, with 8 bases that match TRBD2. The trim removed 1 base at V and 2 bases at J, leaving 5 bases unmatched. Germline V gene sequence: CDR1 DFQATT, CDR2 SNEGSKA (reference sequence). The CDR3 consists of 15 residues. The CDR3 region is CSARGTSRDTDTQYF. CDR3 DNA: TGCAGTGCTAGAGGGACTAGCAGAGACACAGATACGCAGTATTTT.

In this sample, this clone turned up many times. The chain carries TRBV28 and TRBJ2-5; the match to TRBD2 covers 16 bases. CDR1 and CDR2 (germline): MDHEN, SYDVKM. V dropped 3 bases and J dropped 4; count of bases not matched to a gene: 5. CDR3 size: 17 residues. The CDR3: CASSLGLAGGPVETQYF. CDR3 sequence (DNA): TGTGCCAGCAGTTTGGGACTAGCGGGAGGGCCGGTAGAGACCCAGTACTTC.

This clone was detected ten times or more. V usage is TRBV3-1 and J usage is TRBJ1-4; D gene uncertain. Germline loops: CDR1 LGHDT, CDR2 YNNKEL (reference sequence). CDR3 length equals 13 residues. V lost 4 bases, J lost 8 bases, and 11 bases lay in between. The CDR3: CASSRGGVEKLFF. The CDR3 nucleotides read TGTGCCAGCAGCCGAGGCGGAGTCGAAAAACTGTTTTTT.

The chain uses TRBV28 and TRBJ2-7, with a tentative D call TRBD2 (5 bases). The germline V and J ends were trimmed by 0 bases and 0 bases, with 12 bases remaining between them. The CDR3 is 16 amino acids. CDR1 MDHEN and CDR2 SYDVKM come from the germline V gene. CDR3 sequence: CASSLWGSPGSYEQYF. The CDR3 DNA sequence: TGTGCCAGCAGTTTATGGGGGAGTCCGGGCTCCTACGAGCAGTACTTC.

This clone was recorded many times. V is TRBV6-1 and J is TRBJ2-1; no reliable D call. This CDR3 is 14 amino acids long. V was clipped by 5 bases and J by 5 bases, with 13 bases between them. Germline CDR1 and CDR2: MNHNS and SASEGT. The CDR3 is CASSSPFGDNEQFF. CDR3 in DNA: TGTGCCAGCAGTTCGCCGTTCGGCGACAATGAGCAGTTCTTC.

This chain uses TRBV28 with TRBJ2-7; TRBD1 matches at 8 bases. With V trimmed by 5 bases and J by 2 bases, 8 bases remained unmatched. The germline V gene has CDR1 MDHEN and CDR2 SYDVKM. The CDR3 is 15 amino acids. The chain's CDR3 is CASSPGQGATYEQYF. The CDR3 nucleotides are TGTGCCAGCAGTCCTGGACAGGGAGCCACCTACGAGCAGTACTTC.